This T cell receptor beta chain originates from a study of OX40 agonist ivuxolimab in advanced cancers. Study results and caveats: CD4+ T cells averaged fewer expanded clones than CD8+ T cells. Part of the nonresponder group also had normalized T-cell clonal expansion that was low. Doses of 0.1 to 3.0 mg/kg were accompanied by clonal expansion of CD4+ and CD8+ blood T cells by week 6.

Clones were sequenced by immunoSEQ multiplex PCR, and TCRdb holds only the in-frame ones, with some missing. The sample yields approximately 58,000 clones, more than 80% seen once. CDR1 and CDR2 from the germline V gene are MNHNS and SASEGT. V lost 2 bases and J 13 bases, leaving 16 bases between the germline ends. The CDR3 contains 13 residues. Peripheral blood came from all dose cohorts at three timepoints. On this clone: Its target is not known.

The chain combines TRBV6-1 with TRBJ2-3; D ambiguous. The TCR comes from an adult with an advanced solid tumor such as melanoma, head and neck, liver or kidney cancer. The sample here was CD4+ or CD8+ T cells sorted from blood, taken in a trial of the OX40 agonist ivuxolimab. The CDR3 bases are TGTGCCAGCAGTGAAACCCCCCCACAAGCCAAGTATTTT. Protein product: CASSETPPQAKYF.